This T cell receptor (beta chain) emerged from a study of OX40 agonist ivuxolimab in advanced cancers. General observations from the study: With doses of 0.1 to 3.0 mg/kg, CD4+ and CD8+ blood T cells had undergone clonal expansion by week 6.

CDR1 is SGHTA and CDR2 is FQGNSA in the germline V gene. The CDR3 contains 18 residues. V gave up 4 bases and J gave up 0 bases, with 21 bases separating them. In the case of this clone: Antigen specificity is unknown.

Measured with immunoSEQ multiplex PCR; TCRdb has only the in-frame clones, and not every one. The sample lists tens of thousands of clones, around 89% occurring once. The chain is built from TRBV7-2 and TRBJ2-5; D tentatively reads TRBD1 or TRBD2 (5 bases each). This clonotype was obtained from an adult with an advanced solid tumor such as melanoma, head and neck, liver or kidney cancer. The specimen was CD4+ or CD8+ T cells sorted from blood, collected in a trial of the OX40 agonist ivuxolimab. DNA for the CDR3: TGTGCCAGCAGCTCGGGACCCTTTGTAACAGCGTACCAAGAGACCCAGTACTTC. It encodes CASSSGPFVTAYQETQYF.